A selection of T cell receptor beta chains follows, all from one sample in a study of Ad26.COV2.S vaccination and SARS-CoV-2 variants. Generated by immunoSEQ multiplex PCR, the TCRdb table keeps only in-frame clones and is missing some. The repertoire consists of around 450,000 clones, with about nine tenths occurring once and the leading ten covering about 1.5%. Here the sequenced sample was peripheral blood, taken in a trial of Ad26.COV2.S vaccine versus placebo. The origin of the receptors is a person between 18 and 65 years old who received the Ad26.COV2.S COVID-19 vaccine or a placebo. The CDR3 runs from the conserved cysteine through the conserved F or W. The order of the fields is V gene, CDR3 protein.

v_call: TRBV27
cdr3_aa: CASSLHSLTGYTF

v_call: TRBV3-1/TRBV3-2
cdr3_aa: CASSQDPAGRETQYF

v_call: TRBV11-3
cdr3_aa: CASSLGEGTQYF

v_call: TRBV6-2/TRBV6-3
cdr3_aa: CASSYSTGYSNQPQHF

v_call: TRBV7-3
cdr3_aa: CASSRSIGGNEQFF

v_call: TRBV7-8
cdr3_aa: CASSAYEGGGLLSGANVLTF

v_call: TRBV4-2
cdr3_aa: CASSQNLLFHSYNEQFF

v_call: TRBV19
cdr3_aa: CASSPGTELYEQYF

v_call: TRBV6-5
cdr3_aa: CAASLAGGETQYF

v_call: TRBV30
cdr3_aa: CAGGGYQETQYF

v_call: TRBV9
cdr3_aa: CASSASAENTEAFF

v_call: TRBV7-9
cdr3_aa: CASSSSSTEAFF

v_call: TRBV7-3
cdr3_aa: CASSLVPGLGPNNEQFF

v_call: TRBV18
cdr3_aa: CASSLTGGESIEQYF

v_call: TRBV6-5
cdr3_aa: CASSYSGQGAGDTQYF

v_call: TRBV18
cdr3_aa: CASSPIGTAEAFF

v_call: TRBV4-3
cdr3_aa: CASSQVQGRLLDNEQFF

v_call: TRBV12-3/TRBV12-4
cdr3_aa: CASSQSHEQYF

v_call: TRBV3-1/TRBV3-2
cdr3_aa: CASSQAGVTIYF

v_call: TRBV5-6
cdr3_aa: CASSLSANTEAFF

v_call: TRBV29-1
cdr3_aa: CSASGMGWGNTEAFF

v_call: TRBV29-1
cdr3_aa: CSAGGAEPYEQYF

v_call: TRBV30
cdr3_aa: CAWTYGHLAMAFF

v_call: TRBV5-1
cdr3_aa: CASSRRWGTGLDEQYF

v_call: TRBV18
cdr3_aa: CASSQQMGVTGELFF

v_call: TRBV2
cdr3_aa: CASRRDRGQGTEAFF

v_call: TRBV3-1/TRBV3-2
cdr3_aa: CASSQLGTYRAGANVLTF

v_call: TRBV28
cdr3_aa: CASSFYTPGQGKTEAFF

v_call: TRBV6-5
cdr3_aa: CASRTLSSYEQYF

v_call: TRBV2
cdr3_aa: CASSARTSPYEQYF

v_call: TRBV7-7
cdr3_aa: CASSPLPGTSAWDEQFF

v_call: TRBV7-2
cdr3_aa: CASSSGQPHF